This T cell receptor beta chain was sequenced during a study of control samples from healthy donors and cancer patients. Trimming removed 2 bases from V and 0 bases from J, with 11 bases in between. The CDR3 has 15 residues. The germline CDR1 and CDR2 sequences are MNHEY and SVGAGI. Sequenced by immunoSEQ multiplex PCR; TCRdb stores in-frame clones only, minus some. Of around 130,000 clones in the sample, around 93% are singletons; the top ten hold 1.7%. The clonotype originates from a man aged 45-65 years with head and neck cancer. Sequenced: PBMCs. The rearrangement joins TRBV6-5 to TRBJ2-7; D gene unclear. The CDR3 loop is CASSYRNGFSYEQYF. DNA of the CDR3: TGTGCCAGCAGTTACCGAAATGGGTTCTCCTACGAGCAGTACTTC.